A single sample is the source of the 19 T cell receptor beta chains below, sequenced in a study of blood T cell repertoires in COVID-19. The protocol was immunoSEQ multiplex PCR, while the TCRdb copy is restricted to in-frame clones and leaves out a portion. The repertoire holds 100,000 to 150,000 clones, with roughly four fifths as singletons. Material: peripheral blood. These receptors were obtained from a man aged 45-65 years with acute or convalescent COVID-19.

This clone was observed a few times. The CDR3, as DNA: TGTGCCAGCAGCCGTTCGGGGTCCACAAATCAGCCCCAGCATTTT. It is translated as CASSRSGSTNQPQHF. The chain couples TRBV5-4 to TRBJ1-5, with unresolved D. The CDR3 is 15 residues long. Germline CDR1 SGHNT, CDR2 YYREEE (reference sequence). The germline V and J ends were trimmed by 4 bases and 4 bases, with 15 bases remaining between them.

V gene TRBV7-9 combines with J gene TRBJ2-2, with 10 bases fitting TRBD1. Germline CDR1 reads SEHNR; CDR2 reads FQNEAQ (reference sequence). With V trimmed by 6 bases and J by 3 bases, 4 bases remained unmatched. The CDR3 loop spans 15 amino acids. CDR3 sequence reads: CASRPGQGYTGELFF. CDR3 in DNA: TGTGCCAGCAGGCCGGGACAGGGGTACACCGGGGAGCTGTTTTTT. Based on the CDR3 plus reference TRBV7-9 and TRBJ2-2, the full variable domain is DTGVSQNPRHKITKRGQNVTFRCDPISEHNRLYWYRQTLGQGPEFLTYFQNEAQLEKSRLLSDRFSAERPKGSFSTLEIQRTEQGDSAMYLCASRPGQGYTGELFFGEGSRLTVL.

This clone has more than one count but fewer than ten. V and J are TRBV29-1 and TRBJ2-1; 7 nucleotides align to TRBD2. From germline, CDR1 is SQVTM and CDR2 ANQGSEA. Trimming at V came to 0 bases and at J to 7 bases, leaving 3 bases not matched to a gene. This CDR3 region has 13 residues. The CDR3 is CSVEEGGINEQFF. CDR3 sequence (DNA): TGCAGCGTTGAAGAGGGAGGGATTAATGAGCAGTTCTTC.

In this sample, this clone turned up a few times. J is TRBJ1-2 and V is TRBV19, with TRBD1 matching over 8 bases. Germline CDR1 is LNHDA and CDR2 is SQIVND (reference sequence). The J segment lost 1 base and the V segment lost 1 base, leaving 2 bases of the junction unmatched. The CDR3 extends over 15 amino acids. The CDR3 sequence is CASSIARGLNYGYTF. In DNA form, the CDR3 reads TGTGCCAGTAGTATAGCCAGGGGGCTTAACTATGGCTACACCTTC.

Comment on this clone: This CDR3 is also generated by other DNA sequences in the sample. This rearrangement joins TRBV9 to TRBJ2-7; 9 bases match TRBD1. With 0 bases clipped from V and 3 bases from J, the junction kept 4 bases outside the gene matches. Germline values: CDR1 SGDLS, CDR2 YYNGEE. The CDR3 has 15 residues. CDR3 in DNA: TGTGCCAGCAGCGTAGCCCCGGGACAGGGCTACGAGCAGTACTTC. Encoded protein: CASSVAPGQGYEQYF. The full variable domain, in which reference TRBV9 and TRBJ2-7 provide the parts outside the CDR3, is DSGVTQTPKHLITATGQRVTLRCSPRSGDLSVYWYQQSLDQGLQFLIQYYNGEERAKGNILERFSAQQFPDLHSELNLSSLELGDSALYFCASSVAPGQGYEQYFGPGTRLTVT.

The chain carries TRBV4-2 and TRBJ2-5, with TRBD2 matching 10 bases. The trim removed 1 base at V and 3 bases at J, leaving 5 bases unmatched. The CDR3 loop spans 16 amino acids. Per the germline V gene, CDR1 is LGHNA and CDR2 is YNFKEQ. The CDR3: CASSQGVAGGEETQYF. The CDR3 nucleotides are TGTGCCAGCAGCCAAGGCGTAGCGGGGGGAGAAGAGACCCAGTACTTC.

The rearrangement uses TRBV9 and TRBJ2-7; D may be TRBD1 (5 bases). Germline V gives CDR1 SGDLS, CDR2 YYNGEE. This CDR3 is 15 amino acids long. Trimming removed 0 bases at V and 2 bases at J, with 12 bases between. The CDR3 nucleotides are TGTGCCAGCAGCGTAGACCACAGGACGACCTACGAGCAGTACTTC. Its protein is CASSVDHRTTYEQYF.

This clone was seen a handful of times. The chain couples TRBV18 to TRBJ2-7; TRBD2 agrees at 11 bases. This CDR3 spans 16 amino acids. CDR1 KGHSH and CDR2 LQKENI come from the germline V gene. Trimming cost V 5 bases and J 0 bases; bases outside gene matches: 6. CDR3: CASSGTSGLSSYEQYF. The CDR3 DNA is TGTGCCAGCTCAGGGACTAGCGGTTTGAGCTCCTACGAGCAGTACTTC.

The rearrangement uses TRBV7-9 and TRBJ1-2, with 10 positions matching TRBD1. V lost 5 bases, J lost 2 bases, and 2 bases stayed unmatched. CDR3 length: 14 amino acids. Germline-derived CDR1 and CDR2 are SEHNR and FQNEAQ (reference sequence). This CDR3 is CASSEGQGNYGYTF. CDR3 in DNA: TGTGCCAGCAGCGAGGGACAGGGGAACTATGGCTACACCTTC.

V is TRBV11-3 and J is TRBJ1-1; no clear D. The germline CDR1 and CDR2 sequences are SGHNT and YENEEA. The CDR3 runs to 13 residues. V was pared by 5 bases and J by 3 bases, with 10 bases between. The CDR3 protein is CASSDNRYTEAFF. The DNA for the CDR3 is TGTGCCAGCAGCGACAACCGATACACTGAAGCTTTCTTT.

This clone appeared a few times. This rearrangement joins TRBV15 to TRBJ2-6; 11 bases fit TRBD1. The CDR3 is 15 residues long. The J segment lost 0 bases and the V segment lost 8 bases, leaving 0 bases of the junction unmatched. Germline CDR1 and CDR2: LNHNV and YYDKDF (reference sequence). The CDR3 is CATGTGGSGANVLTF. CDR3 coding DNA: TGTGCCACCGGGACAGGGGGCTCTGGGGCCAACGTCCTGACTTTC.

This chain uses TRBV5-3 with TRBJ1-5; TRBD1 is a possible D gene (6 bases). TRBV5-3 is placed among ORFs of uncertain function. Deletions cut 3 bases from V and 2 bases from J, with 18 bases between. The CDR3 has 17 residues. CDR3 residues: CARSSVTETGRNQPQHF. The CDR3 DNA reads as TGTGCCAGAAGCTCGGTGACGGAGACAGGACGCAATCAGCCCCAGCATTTT.

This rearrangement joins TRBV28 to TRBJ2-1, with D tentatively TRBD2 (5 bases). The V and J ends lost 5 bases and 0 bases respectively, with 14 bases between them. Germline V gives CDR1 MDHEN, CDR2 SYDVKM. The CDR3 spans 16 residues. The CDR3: CASSPWTLSSYNEQFF. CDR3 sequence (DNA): TGTGCCAGCAGTCCCTGGACTCTGAGCTCCTACAATGAGCAGTTCTTC.

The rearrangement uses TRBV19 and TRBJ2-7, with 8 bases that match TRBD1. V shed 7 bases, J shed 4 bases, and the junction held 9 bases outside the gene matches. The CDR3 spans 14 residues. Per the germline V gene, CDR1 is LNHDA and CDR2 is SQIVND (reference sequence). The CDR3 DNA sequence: TGTGCCAGTAAAGGACAGGGCTCCGGGTACGAGCAGTACTTC. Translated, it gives CASKGQGSGYEQYF.

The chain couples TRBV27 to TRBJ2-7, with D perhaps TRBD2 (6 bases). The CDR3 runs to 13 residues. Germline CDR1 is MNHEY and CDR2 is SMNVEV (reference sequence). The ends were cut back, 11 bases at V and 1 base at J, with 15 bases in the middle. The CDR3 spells CAVKGGASYEQYF. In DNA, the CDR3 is TGTGCCGTCAAAGGAGGGGCGTCCTACGAGCAGTACTTC.

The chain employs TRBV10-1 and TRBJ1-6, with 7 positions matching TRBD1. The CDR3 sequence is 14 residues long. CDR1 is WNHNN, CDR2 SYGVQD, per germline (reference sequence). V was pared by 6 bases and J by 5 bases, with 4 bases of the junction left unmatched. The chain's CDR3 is CASSVGQNNSPLHF. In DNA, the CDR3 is TGCGCCAGCAGCGTGGGACAGAATAATTCACCCCTCCACTTT.

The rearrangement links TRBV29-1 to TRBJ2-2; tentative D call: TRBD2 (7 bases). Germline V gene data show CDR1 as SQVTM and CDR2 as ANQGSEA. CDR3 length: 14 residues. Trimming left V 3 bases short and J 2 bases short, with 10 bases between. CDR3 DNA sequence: TGCAGCGTTGACGGGGGGACAAACACCGGGGAGCTGTTTTTT. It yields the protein CSVDGGTNTGELFF.

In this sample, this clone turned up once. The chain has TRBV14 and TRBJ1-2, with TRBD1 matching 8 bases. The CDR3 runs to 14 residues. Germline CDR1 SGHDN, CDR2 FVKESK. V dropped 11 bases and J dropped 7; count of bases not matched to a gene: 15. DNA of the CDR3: TGTGCCTGCGCCCCGGACAGGGCTTCCTTTGGCTACACCTTC. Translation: CACAPDRASFGYTF.

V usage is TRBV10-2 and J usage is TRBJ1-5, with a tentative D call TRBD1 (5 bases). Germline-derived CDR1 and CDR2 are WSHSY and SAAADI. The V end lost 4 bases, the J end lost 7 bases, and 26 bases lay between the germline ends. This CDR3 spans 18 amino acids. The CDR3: CASSGPGRGMDWNQPQHF. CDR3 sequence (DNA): TGCGCCAGCAGTGGTCCCGGGAGGGGAATGGATTGGAACCAGCCCCAGCATTTT.